The 5 T cell receptor beta chains below come from one sample, sequenced in a study of blood T cell repertoires in COVID-19. TCRdb's table, derived via immunoSEQ multiplex PCR, lists solely in-frame clones and lacks some. This table holds about 150,000 clones, more than 65% found once. The sequenced sample was peripheral blood. Every receptor here comes from an elderly woman with active or convalescent COVID-19.

The chain is built from TRBV9 and TRBJ2-3, with 12 bases that match TRBD1. The germline V gene encodes CDR1 SGDLS and CDR2 YYNGEE. This CDR3 spans 17 amino acids. The V and J ends lost 1 base and 2 bases, in that order; junction bases with no gene match: 5. CDR3 nucleotides: TGTGCCAGCAGCGTAAGCGGGACAGGGGGCCCCACAGATACGCAGTATTTT. The encoded protein is CASSVSGTGGPTDTQYF.

This CDR3 is CASSLKNDRAVEAFF. CDR3 sequence (DNA): TGCGCCAGCAGCTTGAAGAACGACAGGGCCGTTGAAGCTTTCTTT. The V gene is TRBV5-1, the J gene TRBJ1-1, with TRBD1 matching over 7 bases. J gave up 7 bases and V 1 base, and 10 bases lay outside the gene matches. Per germline, CDR1 SGHRS and CDR2 YFSETQ. CDR3 size: 15 residues. Combining the CDR3 with reference TRBV5-1 and TRBJ1-1 gives the whole variable domain KAGVTQTPRYLIKTRGQQVTLSCSPISGHRSVSWYQQTPGQGLQFLFEYFSETQRNKGNFPGRFSGRQFSNSRSEMNVSTLELGDSALYLCASSLKNDRAVEAFFGQGTRLTVV.

This chain joins TRBV11-2 and TRBJ1-2; TRBD1 agrees at 9 bases. This CDR3 region has 13 residues. Germline CDR1 reads SGHAT; CDR2 reads FQNNGV. With 5 bases clipped from V and 8 bases from J, the junction kept 6 bases outside the gene matches. The CDR3 coding sequence is TGTGCCAGCAGCCTAGGACAGGGGAGAGGCTACACCTTC. Translated, it gives CASSLGQGRGYTF. The whole variable domain, filled in from reference TRBV11-2 and TRBJ1-2, reads EAGVAQSPRYKIIEKRQSVAFWCNPISGHATLYWYQQILGQGPKLLIQFQNNGVVDDSQLPKDRFSAERLKGVDSTLKIQPAKLEDSAVYLCASSLGQGRGYTFGSGTRLTVV.

This sequence joins TRBV11-1 and TRBJ1-6; 9 positions agree with TRBD1. Germline lookup yields CDR1 SGHAT and CDR2 FQDESV (reference sequence). V gave up 3 bases and J gave up 10 bases; unmatched junction bases: 7. CDR3 length equals 15 residues. The DNA of the CDR3 is TGTGCCAGCAGCTTCATCCGGGACAGGGACTCACCCCTCCACTTT. Residues: CASSFIRDRDSPLHF.

This chain links TRBV18 with TRBJ1-6, with D possibly TRBD1 on 6 matching bases. Germline-derived CDR1 and CDR2 are KGHSH and LQKENI. CDR3 length: 14 residues. The V and J ends lost 2 bases and 7 bases respectively, with 9 bases between them. CDR3 in amino acids: CASSPRQANSPLHF. The CDR3 DNA sequence: TGTGCCAGCTCACCAAGACAGGCGAATTCACCCCTCCACTTT.